This TCR beta chain was identified in a study of T cell changes during pregnancy in multiple sclerosis (dated by TCRdb to the late 2010s). Describing the broader study: Changes in the T cell repertoire over the course of pregnancy were examined in this study in women with multiple sclerosis.

Libraries were constructed by the immunoSEQ multiplex PCR assay. This is the immuneACCESS table as TCRdb keeps it, with only in-frame sequences that have V and J called. A part of the clones is gone; compared with another copy, unresolved V genes explain less than half, and the rest is unexplained. The sample has around 63,000 clones on record, about 94% of them singletons. The ten largest make up around 2.8% of the sample. In regard to this clone: Its antigen remains unidentified. The input lacks base qualities; no much larger clone sits a single base away.

The germline V gene supplies CDR1 MNHEY and CDR2 SVGAGI. The CDR3 runs 16 residues from the cysteine to the phenylalanine. Only CDR3 DNA is held: 48 bases, read in frame from base 1. V loses 2 bases of germline sequence and J loses 2 bases, and the interval between the two ends is 10 bases. In this chain, TRBV6-5 is recombined with TRBJ1-6; TRBD1 might be the D gene, on 5 matching bases. This specimen consisted of peripheral blood, obtained in the third trimester of pregnancy. The clonotype was recovered from a female donor in good health, enrolled as a control in a pregnancy study. The CDR3: CASSYRGGTYNSPLHF. The sequenced DNA is TGTGCCAGCAGTTACAGGGGAGGGACCTATAATTCACCCCTCCACTTT.